These 32 T cell receptor beta chains were all obtained from the same sample, sequenced in a study of T cell responses to AZD1222 COVID-19 vaccine. TCRdb's table, derived via immunoSEQ multiplex PCR, lists solely in-frame clones and lacks some. Among some 92,000 clones listed, roughly nine tenths were seen once. The sample in question was peripheral blood, obtained on day 0 of AZD1222 vaccination. Every receptor here comes from an adult in good health.

The rearrangement joins TRBV7-9 to TRBJ2-1, with D possibly matching TRBD2 (6 bases). Germline V lookup: CDR1 SEHNR, CDR2 FQNEAQ (reference sequence). CDR3 length equals 13 residues. The ends were cut back, 6 bases at V and 10 bases at J, with 16 bases in the middle. CDR3 loop: CASRLGSGGEQFF. CDR3 sequence (DNA): TGTGCCAGCAGGCTTGGGAGCGGAGGGGAGCAGTTCTTC.

This chain joins TRBV30 and TRBJ2-3, with 8 positions matching TRBD2. The germline gives CDR1 GTSNPN, CDR2 SVGIG (reference sequence). The CDR3 runs 14 residues. Trimming took 3 bases from V and 0 from J; bases not matched to a gene: 2. This chain's CDR3 is CAWSSGGSTDTQYF. CDR3 DNA: TGTGCCTGGAGCAGCGGGGGTAGCACAGATACGCAGTATTTT.

The chain employs TRBV28 and TRBJ1-1; 10 bases align to TRBD1. The length of the CDR3 is 15 residues. With V trimmed by 8 bases and J by 4 bases, 10 bases remained unmatched. The germline V gene has CDR1 MDHEN and CDR2 SYDVKM. The CDR3 region is CASRTDRGGSTEAFF. In DNA form, the CDR3 reads TGTGCCAGCCGAACGGACAGGGGGGGGTCCACTGAAGCTTTCTTT.

The rearrangement uses TRBV27 and TRBJ2-7; 12 bases align to TRBD2. V was clipped by 6 bases and J by 1 base; unmatched bases: 1. The CDR3 contains 14 residues. Looked up from germline, CDR1 is MNHEY and CDR2 is SMNVEV (reference sequence). The CDR3 sequence: CASSTSGRSYEQYF. The CDR3 DNA reads as TGTGCCAGCAGCACTAGCGGGAGGTCCTACGAGCAGTACTTC.

The chain carries TRBV5-4 and TRBJ2-3; the D gene is possibly TRBD2 (6 bases). This CDR3 contains 17 residues. Germline loops: CDR1 SGHNT, CDR2 YYREEE (reference sequence). The V end lost 7 bases, the J end lost 1 base, and 22 bases lay between the germline ends. The CDR3 protein is CASETPGGRSGTDTQYF. The CDR3 DNA is TGTGCCAGCGAAACCCCCGGGGGTAGATCGGGCACAGATACGCAGTATTTT.

The chain employs TRBV24-1 and TRBJ1-5, with D maybe TRBD1 (5 bases). The CDR3 length is 15 residues. Germline loops: CDR1 KGHDR, CDR2 SFDVKD. Trimming removed 2 bases from V and 6 bases from J, with 13 bases in between. CDR3 region: CATSDCVRGCQPQHF. For the CDR3, the DNA is TGTGCCACCAGTGATTGTGTGAGGGGATGTCAGCCCCAGCATTTT.

The chain uses TRBV28 and TRBJ2-7, with TRBD1 matching 12 bases. The germline gives CDR1 MDHEN, CDR2 SYDVKM. The J segment lost 0 bases and the V segment lost 7 bases, leaving 13 bases of the junction unmatched. The CDR3 has 18 residues. CDR3 in amino acids: CASIEAGTGGQDSYEQYF. The CDR3 nucleotides read TGTGCCAGCATCGAGGCCGGGACAGGGGGCCAGGACTCCTACGAGCAGTACTTC.

The CDR3 DNA follows: TGTGCCAGCAGGAGGACGGGGGGGCATGGCTACACCTTC. Translating it yields CASRRTGGHGYTF. J is TRBJ1-2 and V is TRBV6-5; TRBD1 might be the D (6 bases). Germline CDR1 MNHEY, CDR2 SVGAGI. The CDR3 consists of 13 residues. V was shortened by 6 bases and J by 6 bases, with 14 bases between the two germline ends.

The chain carries TRBV7-2 and TRBJ1-1, with a weak D call TRBD1 (5 bases). V was trimmed by 6 bases and J by 1 base, leaving 21 bases between them. The CDR3 covers 17 residues. CDR1 and CDR2 from the germline V gene are SGHTA and FQGNSA. CDR3: CASSLLVQAGRNTEAFF. Here the CDR3 DNA reads TGTGCCAGCAGTCTTTTAGTACAGGCGGGTCGGAACACTGAAGCTTTCTTT.

The V gene is TRBV18, the J gene TRBJ1-1, with D unclear. The V gene lost 3 bases and the J gene lost 3 bases, with 5 bases spanning the gap. The CDR3 covers 12 residues. The V gene's germline CDR1 is KGHSH and CDR2 LQKENI. This CDR3 reads CASSPPHTEAFF. DNA of the CDR3: TGTGCCAGCTCACCTCCCCACACTGAAGCTTTCTTT. Drawing the rest from reference TRBV18 and TRBJ1-1, the complete variable domain is NAGVMQNPRHLVRRRGQEARLRCSPMKGHSHVYWYRQLPEEGLKFMVYLQKENIIDESGMPKERFSAEFPKEGPSILRIQQVVRGDSAAYFCASSPPHTEAFFGQGTRLTVV.

This clone has just one count. The genes are TRBV6-5 and TRBJ1-3, with D possibly TRBD1 on 5 matching bases. In germline, CDR1 is MNHEY, CDR2 SVGAGI. The CDR3 totals 15 residues. V gave up 5 bases and J gave up 0 bases, with 11 bases separating them. CDR3 loop: CASSRGPSSGNTIYF. The CDR3 DNA is TGTGCCAGCAGTAGGGGACCCAGCTCTGGAAACACCATATATTTT.

This sequence joins TRBV19 and TRBJ2-1; 7 bases are shared with TRBD2. After removal of 5 bases from V and 1 base from J, the junction contained 5 bases not matched to a gene. Germline CDR1 and CDR2: LNHDA and SQIVND (reference sequence). The length of the CDR3 is 15 residues. The CDR3 coding sequence is TGTGCCAGTAGTCGAGCGGGACGATCCTACAATGAGCAGTTCTTC. Protein product: CASSRAGRSYNEQFF.

Only one count was recorded for this clone. The rearrangement joins TRBV12-5 to TRBJ1-5, with D tentatively TRBD1 (6 bases). Germline-derived CDR1 and CDR2 are LGHNT and FRNRAP. The V end was cut by 0 bases, the J end by 7 bases, with 19 bases between. The CDR3 is made up of 17 amino acids. The CDR3 DNA reads as TGTGCTAGTGGTTTGGTACAGGGAGTAGGTTTAAGCCAGCCCCAGCATTTT. It yields the protein CASGLVQGVGLSQPQHF.

The chain carries TRBV3-1 (or the pseudogene TRBV3-2) and TRBJ1-2; D is perhaps TRBD1 (6 bases). Germline loops: CDR1 LGHDT, CDR2 YNNKEL (reference sequence). Trimming shortened V by 5 bases and J by 5 bases, and 15 bases separated the two germline ends. This CDR3 region has 14 residues. CDR3 DNA sequence: TGTGCCAGCAGCGAAGGGGGGAGGTGGTATGGCTACACCTTC. Protein product: CASSEGGRWYGYTF.

In its sample, this clone was seen a few times. The chain carries TRBV5-8 and TRBJ1-5; 7 nucleotides align to TRBD1. J was trimmed by 4 bases and V by 5 bases; bases with no gene match: 3. The germline gives CDR1 SGHTS, CDR2 YDEGEE. This CDR3 is 13 amino acids long. CDR3 nucleotide sequence: TGTGCCAGCAGTAGGGACAGAAATCAGCCCCAGCATTTT. Translation gives CASSRDRNQPQHF.

The rearrangement uses TRBV4-2 and TRBJ2-1; 8 bases map to TRBD2. CDR1 and CDR2 from the germline V gene are LGHNA and YNFKEQ. This CDR3 contains 17 residues. The J segment lost 6 bases and the V segment lost 4 bases, leaving 14 bases of the junction unmatched. The CDR3 protein is CASSRGPGLVGGNEQFF. In nucleotides, the CDR3 is TGTGCCAGCAGCCGGGGACCGGGACTAGTGGGGGGCAATGAGCAGTTCTTC.

V is TRBV12-5 and J is TRBJ1-4, with 7 positions matching TRBD1. The CDR3 is 20 residues long. Looked up from germline, CDR1 is LGHNT and CDR2 is FRNRAP. The trim removed 3 bases at V and 4 bases at J, leaving 20 bases unmatched. CDR3 bases: TGTGCTAGTGGTTTCAACAGGGGAGTCGGAACCGCGGAATATAATGAAAAACTGTTTTTT. Translated: CASGFNRGVGTAEYNEKLFF.

The chain combines TRBV3-1 (or the pseudogene TRBV3-2) with TRBJ2-3, with TRBD2 matching over 7 bases. J gave up 11 bases and V 3 bases, and 14 bases lay outside the gene matches. Germline CDR1 reads LGHDT; CDR2 reads YNNKEL (reference sequence). The CDR3 length is 15 residues. The CDR3 protein is CASSQFPRTREGQYF. CDR3 coding DNA: TGTGCCAGCAGCCAGTTCCCTCGGACCAGGGAGGGGCAGTATTTT.

The chain recombines TRBV5-1 with TRBJ1-6; 7 bases map to TRBD1. There are 15 residues in the CDR3. J gave up 7 bases and V 2 bases, and 6 bases lay outside the gene matches. Germline CDR1 and CDR2: SGHRS and YFSETQ. CDR3 DNA: TGCGCCAGCAGCTTCTCCGGGACAGCAAATTCACCCCTCCACTTT. Residues: CASSFSGTANSPLHF.

This chain joins TRBV24-1 and TRBJ2-2, with 8 bases matching TRBD1. Germline V gene sequence: CDR1 KGHDR, CDR2 SFDVKD. The V segment lost 2 bases and the J segment 1 base; nucleotides outside the gene matches: 2. The CDR3 has 16 amino acids. The CDR3 DNA sequence: TGTGCCACCAGTGATTCCGACAGGGGGAACACCGGGGAGCTGTTTTTT. The encoded protein is CATSDSDRGNTGELFF.

This chain joins TRBV28 and TRBJ2-2, with D maybe TRBD2 (5 bases). Germline values: CDR1 MDHEN, CDR2 SYDVKM. The germline V and J ends were trimmed by 3 bases and 1 base, with 9 bases remaining between them. The CDR3 is made up of 15 amino acids. CDR3 protein: CASSFRGGNTGELFF. In nucleotides, the CDR3 is TGTGCCAGCAGTTTCCGGGGTGGGAACACCGGGGAGCTGTTTTTT.

The genes are TRBV2 and TRBJ1-3; D ambiguous. V was cut by 7 bases and J by 1 base, with 11 bases left in between. The CDR3 has 14 amino acids. Germline lookup yields CDR1 SNHLY and CDR2 FYNNEI. In DNA, the CDR3 is TGTGCCAGCACGGGGTATTTATCTGGAAACACCATATATTTT. Translation gives CASTGYLSGNTIYF.

The chain uses TRBV9 and TRBJ1-4, with D tentatively TRBD1 (5 bases). The CDR3 covers 15 residues. CDR1 and CDR2 from the germline V gene are SGDLS and YYNGEE. Trimming cost V 0 bases and J 5 bases, with 11 bases left between them. This CDR3 reads CASSVEPGGNEKLFF. The CDR3 DNA is TGTGCCAGCAGCGTAGAGCCCGGGGGGAATGAAAAACTGTTTTTT.

J is TRBJ1-1 and V is TRBV21-1. TRBV21-1 is tagged as a pseudogene. The CDR3 sequence is 12 residues long. The CDR3, as DNA: TGTGCCAGCAGCAGGATGAACACTGAAGCTTTCTTT. This gives the protein CASSRMNTEAFF.

CDR3 sequence: CAWSVLDKAFF. In DNA, the CDR3 is TGTGCCTGGAGTGTACTTGACAAAGCTTTCTTT. The chain recombines TRBV30 with TRBJ1-1; the D is unclear. The CDR3 runs 11 residues. The V gene lost 0 bases and the J gene lost 9 bases, with 8 bases spanning the gap. CDR1 and CDR2 from the germline V gene are GTSNPN and SVGIG (reference sequence).

The chain combines TRBV20-1 with TRBJ2-1; no definite D call. CDR1 is DFQATT, CDR2 SNEGSKA, per germline (reference sequence). This CDR3 has 11 residues. Trimming removed 3 bases from V and 6 bases from J, with 6 bases in between. The CDR3 coding sequence is TGCAGTGCTAGGGGCGGCAATGAGCAGTTCTTC. Translation: CSARGGNEQFF.

V is TRBV29-1 and J is TRBJ1-1, with 7 bases matching TRBD1. The CDR3 spans 13 residues. Germline values: CDR1 SQVTM, CDR2 ANQGSEA. Trimming cost V 4 bases and J 6 bases; bases outside gene matches: 8. CDR3 DNA sequence: TGCAGCGTTGGGAGACAGGGACACGCTGAAGCTTTCTTT. Translated: CSVGRQGHAEAFF.

This rearrangement joins TRBV27 to TRBJ2-1; a weak D match, TRBD2 (5 bases). CDR1 is MNHEY, CDR2 SMNVEV, per germline (reference sequence). The V end lost 3 bases, the J end lost 9 bases, and 6 bases lay between the germline ends. The CDR3 has 11 residues. The CDR3 loop is CASSFLAEQFF. CDR3 nucleotides: TGTGCCAGCAGTTTCCTAGCTGAGCAGTTCTTC.

The chain couples TRBV30 to TRBJ1-3; D is undetermined. CDR1 is GTSNPN, CDR2 SVGIG, per germline (reference sequence). There are 14 residues in the CDR3. Trimming pared 2 bases from V and 0 bases from J, leaving 8 bases between. The CDR3 region is CAWSSTFSGNTIYF. The DNA of the CDR3 is TGTGCCTGGAGTTCAACGTTCTCTGGAAACACCATATATTTT. Using reference TRBV30 and TRBJ1-3 for the parts outside the CDR3, the full variable domain is SQTIHQWPATLVQPVGSPLSLECTVEGTSNPNLYWYRQAAGRGLQLLFYSVGIGQISSEVPQNLSASRPQDRQFILSSKKLLLSDSGFYLCAWSSTFSGNTIYFGEGSWLTVV.

The chain links TRBV30 to TRBJ2-2; D not certain. Trimming took 0 bases from V and 7 from J, leaving 12 bases between them. The CDR3 covers 14 residues. Germline V gene data show CDR1 as GTSNPN and CDR2 as SVGIG (reference sequence). The chain's CDR3 is CAWSVTAVGGELFF. CDR3 DNA: TGTGCCTGGAGTGTAACGGCAGTCGGCGGGGAGCTGTTTTTT. The variable domain in full, with the rest retrieved from reference TRBV30 and TRBJ2-2, is SQTIHQWPATLVQPVGSPLSLECTVEGTSNPNLYWYRQAAGRGLQLLFYSVGIGQISSEVPQNLSASRPQDRQFILSSKKLLLSDSGFYLCAWSVTAVGGELFFGEGSRLTVL.

The chain combines TRBV7-9 with TRBJ2-1; no reliable D call. Looked up from germline, CDR1 is SEHNR and CDR2 is FQNEAQ (reference sequence). The CDR3 covers 15 residues. V lost 3 bases to trimming and J lost 7 bases, with 16 bases between them. DNA for the CDR3: TGTGCCAGCAGCTTGGTCGGGCTAGTGCGAAATGAGCAGTTCTTC. Its translation is CASSLVGLVRNEQFF.

The CDR3 spells CASSPLGSEQYF. The CDR3 DNA follows: TGTGCCAGCAGTCCACTAGGATCCGAGCAGTACTTC. V and J are TRBV6-2 or TRBV6-3 and TRBJ2-7; D might be TRBD2 (5 bases). V lost 5 bases to trimming and J lost 6 bases, with 11 bases between them. The CDR3 is made up of 12 amino acids. Germline V gene sequence: CDR1 MNHEY, CDR2 SVGEGT.